This T cell receptor beta chain was obtained from a study of vaccination and CD4 T cells after COVID-19. With regard to this clonotype: Its target is not known.

This CDR3 comprises 11 residues. CDR1 is DFQATT and CDR2 is SNEGSKA in the germline V gene (reference sequence). The V end was cut by 4 bases, the J end by 6 bases, with 9 bases between. At the Johns Hopkins FTIC core, DNA taken from cultured CD4+ T cells was sequenced by way of the Oncomine TCR Beta short-read assay. Each CDR3 protein gets one entry after TCRdb re-called the PCR reads with MiXCR. Of 20,000 to 25,000 distinct CDR3 sequences listed, about 38% are singletons. Study results and caveats: Looking at convalescent patients, a median approximately 83% of reactive clones were present only post-vaccination.

Treatment meaning: roughly 10-day PBMC culture with coronavirus spike peptide pools or control peptides (ViraFEST assay). The sample consisted of CD4+ T cells from blood, cultured in vitro, taken before SARS-CoV-2 vaccination. This receptor was taken from a human donor who had recovered from COVID-19. The chain recombines TRBV20-1 with TRBJ1-2; unclear D gene. For the CDR3, the DNA is TGCAGTGCTAAAAGTGTGCATGGCTACACCTTC. This translates into CSAKSVHGYTF.